There are many counts of the clone carrying this T cell receptor (beta chain). A single record per CDR3 protein comes from TCRdb applying MiXCR to the 5' RACE reads. The sample consists of around 100,000 distinct CDR3 sequences, about 6.1% of them appearing once. With V trimmed by 7 bases and J by 3 bases, 8 bases remained unmatched. From germline, CDR1 is SNHLY and CDR2 FYNNEI. The CDR3 consists of 16 residues. The source of the sample is a study of identical twins. This clonotype was sampled from a woman aged 50 to 60 in good health. The V and J genes are TRBV2 and TRBJ2-2, with 10 bases aligning to TRBD2. Sequenced input: memory T cells sorted from blood. This CDR3 is CASTSSGRAHTGELFF. The CDR3 DNA reads as TGTGCCAGCACTAGCAGCGGGAGGGCCCACACCGGGGAGCTGTTTTTT.